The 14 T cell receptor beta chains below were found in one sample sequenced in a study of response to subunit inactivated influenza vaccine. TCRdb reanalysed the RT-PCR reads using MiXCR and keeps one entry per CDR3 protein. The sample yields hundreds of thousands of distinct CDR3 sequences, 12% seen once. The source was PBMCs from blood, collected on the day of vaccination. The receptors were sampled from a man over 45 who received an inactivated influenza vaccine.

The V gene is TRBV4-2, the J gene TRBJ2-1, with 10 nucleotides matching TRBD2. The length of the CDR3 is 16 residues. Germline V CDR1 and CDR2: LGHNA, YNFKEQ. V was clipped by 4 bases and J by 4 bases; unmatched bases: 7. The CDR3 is CASSLSTSGSYNEQFF. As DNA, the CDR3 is TGTGCCAGCAGCCTCTCGACTAGCGGGTCTTACAATGAGCAGTTCTTC.

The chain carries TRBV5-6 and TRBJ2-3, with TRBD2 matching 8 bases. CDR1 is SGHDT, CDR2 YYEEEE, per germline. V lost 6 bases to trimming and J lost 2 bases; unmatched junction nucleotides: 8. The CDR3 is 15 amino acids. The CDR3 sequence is CASTRVGRATDTQYF. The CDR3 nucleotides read TGTGCCAGCACCCGCGTCGGGAGGGCCACAGATACGCAGTATTTT.

The CDR3 sequence: CASTDRGLTGELFF. The DNA of the CDR3 is TGTGCCAGCACCGATAGGGGACTCACCGGGGAGCTGTTTTTT. The V gene is TRBV28, the J gene TRBJ2-2; D perhaps matches TRBD2 (6 bases). V dropped 7 bases and J dropped 4 bases, with 13 bases sitting between them. Germline V gene lookup returns CDR1 MDHEN and CDR2 SYDVKM. The CDR3 sequence is 14 residues long.

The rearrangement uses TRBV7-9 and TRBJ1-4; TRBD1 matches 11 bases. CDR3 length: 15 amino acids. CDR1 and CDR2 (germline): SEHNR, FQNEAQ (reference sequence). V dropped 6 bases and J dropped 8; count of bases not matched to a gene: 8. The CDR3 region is CASSRTGGGVEKLFF. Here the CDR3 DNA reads TGTGCCAGCAGTAGGACAGGGGGCGGAGTGGAAAAACTGTTTTTT.

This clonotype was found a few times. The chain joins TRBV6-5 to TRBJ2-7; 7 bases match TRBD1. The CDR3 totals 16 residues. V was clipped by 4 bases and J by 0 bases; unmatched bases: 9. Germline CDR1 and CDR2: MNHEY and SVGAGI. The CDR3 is CASSSYPGQSSYEQYF. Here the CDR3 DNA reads TGTGCCAGCAGTTCGTATCCGGGACAGAGCTCCTACGAGCAGTACTTC.

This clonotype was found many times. CDR3 nucleotides: TGCGCCAGCAGCGACCTAGCAGTCTCATACGAGCAGTACTTC. Amino acids: CASSDLAVSYEQYF. The chain joins TRBV5-1 to TRBJ2-7; TRBD2 is a possible D gene (5 bases). CDR3 length equals 14 residues. Germline V CDR1 and CDR2: SGHRS, YFSETQ. Trimming removed 4 bases at V and 4 bases at J, with 15 bases between.

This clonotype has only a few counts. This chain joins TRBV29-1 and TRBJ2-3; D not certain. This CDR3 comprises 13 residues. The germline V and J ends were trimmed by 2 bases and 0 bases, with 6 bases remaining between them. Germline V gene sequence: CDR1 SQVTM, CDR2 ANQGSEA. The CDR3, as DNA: TGCAGCGTTGAATTGGAAAGCACAGATACGCAGTATTTT. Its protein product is CSVELESTDTQYF.

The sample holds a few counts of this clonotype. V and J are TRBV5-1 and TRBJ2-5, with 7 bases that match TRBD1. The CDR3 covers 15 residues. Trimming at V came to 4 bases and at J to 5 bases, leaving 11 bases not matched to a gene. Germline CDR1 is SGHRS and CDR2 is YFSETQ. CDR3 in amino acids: CASSQGTALYETQYF. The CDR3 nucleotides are TGCGCCAGCAGCCAAGGGACAGCCTTATATGAGACCCAGTACTTC. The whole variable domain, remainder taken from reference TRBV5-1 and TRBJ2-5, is KAGVTQTPRYLIKTRGQQVTLSCSPISGHRSVSWYQQTPGQGLQFLFEYFSETQRNKGNFPGRFSGRQFSNSRSEMNVSTLELGDSALYLCASSQGTALYETQYFGPGTRLLVL.

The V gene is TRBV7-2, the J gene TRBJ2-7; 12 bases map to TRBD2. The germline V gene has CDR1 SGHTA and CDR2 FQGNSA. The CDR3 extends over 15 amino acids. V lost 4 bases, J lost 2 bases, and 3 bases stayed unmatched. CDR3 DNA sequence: TGTGCCAGCAGCTCTAGCGGGGGGGCCGCCTACGAGCAGTACTTC. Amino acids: CASSSSGGAAYEQYF.

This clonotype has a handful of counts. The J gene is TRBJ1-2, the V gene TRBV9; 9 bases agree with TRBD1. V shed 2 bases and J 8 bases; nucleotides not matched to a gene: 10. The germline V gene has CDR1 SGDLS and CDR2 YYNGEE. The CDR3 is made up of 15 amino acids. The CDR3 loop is CASSVGQGTTFGYTF. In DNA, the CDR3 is TGTGCCAGCAGCGTCGGACAGGGGACAACCTTCGGCTACACCTTC.

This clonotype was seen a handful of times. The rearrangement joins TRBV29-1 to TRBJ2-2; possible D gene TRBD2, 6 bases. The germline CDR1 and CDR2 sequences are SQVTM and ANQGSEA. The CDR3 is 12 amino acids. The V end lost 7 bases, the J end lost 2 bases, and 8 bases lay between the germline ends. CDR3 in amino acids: CSAGTNTGELFF. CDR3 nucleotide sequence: TGCAGCGCCGGGACTAACACCGGGGAGCTGTTTTTT.

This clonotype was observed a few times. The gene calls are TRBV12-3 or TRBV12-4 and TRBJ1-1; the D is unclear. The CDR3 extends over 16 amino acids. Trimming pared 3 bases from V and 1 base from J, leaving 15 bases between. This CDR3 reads CASSFFPVRPNTEAFF. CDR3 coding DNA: TGTGCCAGCAGTTTTTTTCCCGTCAGACCGAACACTGAAGCTTTCTTT.

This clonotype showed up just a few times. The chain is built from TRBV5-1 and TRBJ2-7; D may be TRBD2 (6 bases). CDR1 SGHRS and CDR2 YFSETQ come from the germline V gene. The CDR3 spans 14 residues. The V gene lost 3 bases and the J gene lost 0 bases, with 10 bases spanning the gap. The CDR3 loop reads CASSWGVSSYEQYF. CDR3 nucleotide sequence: TGCGCCAGCAGCTGGGGGGTTAGCTCCTACGAGCAGTACTTC.

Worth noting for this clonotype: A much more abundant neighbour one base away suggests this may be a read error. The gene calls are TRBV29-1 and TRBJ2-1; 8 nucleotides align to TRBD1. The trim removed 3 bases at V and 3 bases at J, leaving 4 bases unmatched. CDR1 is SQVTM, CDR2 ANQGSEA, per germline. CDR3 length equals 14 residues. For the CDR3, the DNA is TGCAGCGTTGAGACAGGGGCTCACTACAATGAGCAGTTCTTC. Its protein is CSVETGAHYNEQFF.